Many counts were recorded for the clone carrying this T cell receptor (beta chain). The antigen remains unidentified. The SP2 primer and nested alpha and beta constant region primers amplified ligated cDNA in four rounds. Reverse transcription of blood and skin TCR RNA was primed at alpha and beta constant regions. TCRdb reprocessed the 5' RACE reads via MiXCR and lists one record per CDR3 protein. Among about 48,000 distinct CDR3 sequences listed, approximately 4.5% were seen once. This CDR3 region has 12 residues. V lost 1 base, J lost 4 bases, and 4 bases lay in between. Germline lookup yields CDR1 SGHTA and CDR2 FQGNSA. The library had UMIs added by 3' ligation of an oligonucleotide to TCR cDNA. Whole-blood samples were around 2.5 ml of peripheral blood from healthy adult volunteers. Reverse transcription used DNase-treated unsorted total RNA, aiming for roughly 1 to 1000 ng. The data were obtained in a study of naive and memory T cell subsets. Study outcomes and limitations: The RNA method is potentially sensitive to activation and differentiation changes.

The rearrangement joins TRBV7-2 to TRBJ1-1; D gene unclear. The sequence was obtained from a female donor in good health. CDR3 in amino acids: CASSLVITEAFF. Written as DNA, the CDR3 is TGTGCCAGCAGCTTAGTTATCACTGAAGCTTTCTTT.